Ten or more counts support the clone carrying this T cell receptor (beta chain). Its antigen remains unknown. This sample stems from a study of T cells in Graves' hyperthyroidism and ophthalmopathy. RNA transcripts served as the template for amplifying TCR beta CDR3 regions. A set of HTBI primers served as the primers for a first-round RT-PCR of the TCR CDR3. One entry per CDR3 protein, called by TCRdb with MiXCR from the multiplex PCR reads. The data hold about 360,000 distinct CDR3 sequences, with 19% observed a single time. Study findings and constraints: The model's output predicted ophthalmopathy at a median of approximately 6.5 months prior to onset. Most expanded thyroid clonotypes above 0.001 also appeared in blood.

CDR3 length: 15 residues. Germline lookup yields CDR1 SGHRS and CDR2 YFSETQ. V gave up 3 bases and J gave up 0 bases; unmatched junction bases: 5. The receptor was isolated from a woman younger than 35 with Graves' hyperthyroidism. The chain carries TRBV5-1 and TRBJ1-1, with 7 bases fitting TRBD1. The specimen sequenced was blood. CDR3 nucleotide sequence: TGCGCCAGCAGCTCATCGGGACAGATGAACACTGAAGCTTTCTTT. Protein product: CASSSSGQMNTEAFF.